This T cell receptor beta chain is drawn from a study of T-cell reconstitution after alpha-beta-depleted transplantation in children. A remark on this clonotype: The antigen is undetermined.

Germline V gene lookup returns CDR1 SGHRS and CDR2 YFSETQ. Trimming left V 1 base short and J 0 bases short, with 10 bases between. This CDR3 region has 15 residues. This sample's TCRbeta library carried unique molecular identifier barcodes. MiXCR, run by TCRdb on the PCR reads, gives a single entry per CDR3 protein. Among fewer than 550,000 distinct CDR3 sequences listed, about 10% were seen once. General study results and limits: Fresh T-cell production supplied most of the T-cell counts and diversity seen one year after transplant.

This TCR was sampled from a female patient between 2 and 15 years old who had a stem cell transplant for aplastic anemia, so the T cells may come from the graft donor. The V call is TRBV5-1, the J call TRBJ1-1; D is possibly TRBD1 (5 bases). Sample: PBMCs, mostly from graft donor cells, taken 180 days after TCRalphabeta/CD19-depleted stem cell transplant. Here the CDR3 DNA reads TGCGCCAGCAGCTTGTTCAGGGAGATGAACACTGAAGCTTTCTTT. Translated, it gives CASSLFREMNTEAFF. Full variable domain (outside the CDR3, taken from reference TRBV5-1 and TRBJ1-1): KAGVTQTPRYLIKTRGQQVTLSCSPISGHRSVSWYQQTPGQGLQFLFEYFSETQRNKGNFPGRFSGRQFSNSRSEMNVSTLELGDSALYLCASSLFREMNTEAFFGQGTRLTVV.